This T cell receptor beta chain comes out of a study of shared clonotypes between healthy human individuals. Overall study results and limits: Limitation of the genetic and exposure-history diversity represented came from the few donors.

In this sample, this clone turned up once. The antigen is unknown. All participating donors were Caucasian adults from Nashville, Tennessee. V gave up 5 bases and J gave up 3 bases, with 14 bases separating them. This CDR3 has 16 residues. Germline V gene data show CDR1 as SNHLY and CDR2 as FYNNEI. Generated by immunoSEQ multiplex PCR, the TCRdb table keeps only in-frame clones and is missing some. The sample has more than 1,200,000 clones; approximately 98.5% are singletons. The chain links TRBV2 to TRBJ2-6; tentatively, D is TRBD1 or TRBD2 (5 bases each). This TCR was recovered from a man aged 30-40 years in good health. The sequencing sample was made of naive CD4+ T cells sorted from blood. Subset in this sample: CD45RA+ positively selected. CDR3 bases: TGTGCCAGCAGTCCCCGACTTGGGGGTGGGGCCAACGTCCTGACTTTC. This gives the protein CASSPRLGGGANVLTF. Full variable domain (outside the CDR3, taken from reference TRBV2 and TRBJ2-6): EPEVTQTPSHQVTQMGQEVILRCVPISNHLYFYWYRQILGQKVEFLVSFYNNEISEKSEIFDDQFSVERPDGSNFTLKIRSTKLEDSAMYFCASSPRLGGGANVLTFGAGSRLTVL.